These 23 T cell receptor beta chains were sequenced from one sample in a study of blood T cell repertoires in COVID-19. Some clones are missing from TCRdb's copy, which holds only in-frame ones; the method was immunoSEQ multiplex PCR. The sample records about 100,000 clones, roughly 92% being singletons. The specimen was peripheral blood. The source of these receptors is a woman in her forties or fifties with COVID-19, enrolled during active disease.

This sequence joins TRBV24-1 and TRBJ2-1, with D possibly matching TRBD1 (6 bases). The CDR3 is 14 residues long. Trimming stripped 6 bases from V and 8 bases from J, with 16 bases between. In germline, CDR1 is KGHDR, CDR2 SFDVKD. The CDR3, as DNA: TGTGCCACCAGTCCCCGCAGGGGATTTGATGAGCAGTTCTTC. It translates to CATSPRRGFDEQFF.

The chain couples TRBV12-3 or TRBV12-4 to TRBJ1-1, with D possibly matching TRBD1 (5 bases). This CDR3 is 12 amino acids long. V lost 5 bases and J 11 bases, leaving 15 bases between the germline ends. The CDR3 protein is CASSPGGLTAFF. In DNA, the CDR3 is TGTGCCAGCAGTCCGGGGGGATTGACGGCTTTCTTT.

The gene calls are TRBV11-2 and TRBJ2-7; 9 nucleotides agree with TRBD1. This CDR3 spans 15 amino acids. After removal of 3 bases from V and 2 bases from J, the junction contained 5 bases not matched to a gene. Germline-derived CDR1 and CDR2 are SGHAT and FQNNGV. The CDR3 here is CASSFGQGPTYEQYF. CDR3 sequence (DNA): TGTGCCAGCAGCTTCGGACAGGGGCCCACCTACGAGCAGTACTTC. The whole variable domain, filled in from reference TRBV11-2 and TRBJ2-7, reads EAGVAQSPRYKIIEKRQSVAFWCNPISGHATLYWYQQILGQGPKLLIQFQNNGVVDDSQLPKDRFSAERLKGVDSTLKIQPAKLEDSAVYLCASSFGQGPTYEQYFGPGTRLTVT.

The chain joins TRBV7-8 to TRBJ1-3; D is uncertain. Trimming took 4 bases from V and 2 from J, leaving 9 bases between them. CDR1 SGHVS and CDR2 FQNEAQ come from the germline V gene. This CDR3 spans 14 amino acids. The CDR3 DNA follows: TGTGCCAGCAGCTCCCTAGGTACTGGAAACACCATATATTTT. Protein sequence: CASSSLGTGNTIYF. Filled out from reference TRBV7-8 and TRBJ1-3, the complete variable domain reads GAGVSQSPRYKVAKRGQDVALRCDPISGHVSLFWYQQALGQGPEFLTYFQNEAQLDKSGLPSDRFFAERPEGSVSTLKIQRTQQEDSAVYLCASSSLGTGNTIYFGEGSWLTVV.

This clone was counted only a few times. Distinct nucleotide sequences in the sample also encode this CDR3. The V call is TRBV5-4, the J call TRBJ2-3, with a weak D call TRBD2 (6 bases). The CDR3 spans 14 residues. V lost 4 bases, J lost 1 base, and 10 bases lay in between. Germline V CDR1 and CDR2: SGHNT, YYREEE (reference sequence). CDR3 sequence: CASSLSGGTDTQYF. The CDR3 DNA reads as TGTGCCAGCAGCCTTAGCGGAGGCACAGATACGCAGTATTTT.

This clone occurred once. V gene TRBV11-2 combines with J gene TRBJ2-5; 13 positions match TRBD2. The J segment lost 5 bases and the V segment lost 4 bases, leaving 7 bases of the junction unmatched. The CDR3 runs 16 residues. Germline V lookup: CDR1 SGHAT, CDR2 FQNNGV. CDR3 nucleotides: TGTGCCAGCAGCTCCCATGGACTAGCGGGGGTCGAGACCCAGTACTTC. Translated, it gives CASSSHGLAGVETQYF.

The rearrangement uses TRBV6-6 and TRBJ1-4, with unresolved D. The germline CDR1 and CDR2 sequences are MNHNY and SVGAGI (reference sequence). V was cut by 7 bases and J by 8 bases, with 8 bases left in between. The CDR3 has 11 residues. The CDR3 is CASNTREKLFF. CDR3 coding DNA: TGTGCCAGCAATACGAGGGAAAAACTGTTTTTT.

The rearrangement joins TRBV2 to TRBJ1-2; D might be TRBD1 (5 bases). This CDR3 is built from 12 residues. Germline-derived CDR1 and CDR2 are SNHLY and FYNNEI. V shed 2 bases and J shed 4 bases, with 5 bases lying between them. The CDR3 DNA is TGTGCCAGCAGTGAAAGGGGCTATGGCTACACCTTC. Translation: CASSERGYGYTF.

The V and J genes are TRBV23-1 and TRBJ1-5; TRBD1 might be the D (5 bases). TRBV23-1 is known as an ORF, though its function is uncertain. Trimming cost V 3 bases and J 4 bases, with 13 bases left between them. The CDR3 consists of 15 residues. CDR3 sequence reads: CASSQGRVGNQPQHF. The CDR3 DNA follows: TGCGCCAGCAGTCAGGGCAGGGTGGGAAATCAGCCCCAGCATTTT.

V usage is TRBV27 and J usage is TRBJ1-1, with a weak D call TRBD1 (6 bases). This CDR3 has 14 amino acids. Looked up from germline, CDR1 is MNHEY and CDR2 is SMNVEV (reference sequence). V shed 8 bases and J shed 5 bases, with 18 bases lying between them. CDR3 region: CASSPNSRGTEAFF. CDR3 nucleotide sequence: TGTGCCAGCTCACCCAACTCGAGGGGGACTGAAGCTTTCTTT.

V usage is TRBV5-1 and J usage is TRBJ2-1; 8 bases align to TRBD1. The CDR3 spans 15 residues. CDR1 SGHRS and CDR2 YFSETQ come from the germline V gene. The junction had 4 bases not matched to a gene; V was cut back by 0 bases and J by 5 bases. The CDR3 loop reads CASSLAGGVNNEQFF. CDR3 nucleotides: TGCGCCAGCAGCTTGGCAGGGGGCGTTAACAATGAGCAGTTCTTC.

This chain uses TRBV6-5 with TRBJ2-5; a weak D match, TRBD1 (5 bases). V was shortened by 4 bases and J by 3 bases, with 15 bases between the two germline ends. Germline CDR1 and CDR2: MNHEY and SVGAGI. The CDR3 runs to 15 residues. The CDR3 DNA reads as TGTGCCAGCAGTTCCTTGGGGCTATCTGAAGAGACCCAGTACTTC. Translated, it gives CASSSLGLSEETQYF.

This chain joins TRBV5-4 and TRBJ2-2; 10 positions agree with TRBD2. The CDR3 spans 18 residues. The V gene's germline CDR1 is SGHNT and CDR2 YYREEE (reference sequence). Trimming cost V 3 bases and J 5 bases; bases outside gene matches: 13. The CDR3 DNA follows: TGTGCCAGCAGCTCCCGACTAGCGGGTGGGGTGAATACCGGGGAGCTGTTTTTT. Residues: CASSSRLAGGVNTGELFF. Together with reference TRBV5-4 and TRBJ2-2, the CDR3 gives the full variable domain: ETGVTQSPTHLIKTRGQQVTLRCSSQSGHNTVSWYQQALGQGPQFIFQYYREEENGRGNFPPRFSGLQFPNYSSELNVNALELDDSALYLCASSSRLAGGVNTGELFFGEGSRLTVL.

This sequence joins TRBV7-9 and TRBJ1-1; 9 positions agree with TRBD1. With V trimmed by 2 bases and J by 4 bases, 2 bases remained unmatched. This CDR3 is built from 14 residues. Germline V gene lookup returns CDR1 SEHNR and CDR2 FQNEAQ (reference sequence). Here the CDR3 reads CASSLKTGGTEAFF. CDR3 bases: TGTGCCAGCAGCTTAAAGACAGGGGGCACTGAAGCTTTCTTT.

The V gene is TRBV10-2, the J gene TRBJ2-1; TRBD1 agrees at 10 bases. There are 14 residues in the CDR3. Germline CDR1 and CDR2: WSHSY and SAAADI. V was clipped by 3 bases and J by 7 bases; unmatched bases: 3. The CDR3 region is CASSEWTGGNEQFF. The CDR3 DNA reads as TGCGCCAGCAGTGAATGGACAGGGGGAAATGAGCAGTTCTTC.

This CDR3 reads CASSLVPGRALDTQYF. The CDR3 DNA reads TGTGCCAGCAGCTTAGTACCCGGGCGGGCGCTAGATACGCAGTATTTT. The rearrangement uses TRBV7-2 and TRBJ2-3; D might be TRBD2 (5 bases). This CDR3 is 16 amino acids long. V lost 1 base and J lost 5, with 16 bases in between. The V gene's germline CDR1 is SGHTA and CDR2 FQGNSA.

In DNA form, the CDR3 reads TGTGCCAGCAGCTTACTCACTTCAGGGTTCACAAAAGGCTACACCTTC. Protein: CASSLLTSGFTKGYTF. The rearrangement joins TRBV7-2 to TRBJ1-2; D may be TRBD1 (5 bases). Looked up from germline, CDR1 is SGHTA and CDR2 is FQGNSA. This CDR3 spans 16 amino acids. Deletions cut 2 bases from V and 8 bases from J, with 21 bases between.

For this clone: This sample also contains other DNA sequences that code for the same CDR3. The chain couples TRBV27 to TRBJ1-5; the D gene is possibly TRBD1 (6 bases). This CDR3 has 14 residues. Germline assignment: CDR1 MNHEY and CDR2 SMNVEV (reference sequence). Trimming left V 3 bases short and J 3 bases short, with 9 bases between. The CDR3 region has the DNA TGTGCCAGCAGTTTGAGGGGGTACAATCAGCCCCAGCATTTT. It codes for CASSLRGYNQPQHF.

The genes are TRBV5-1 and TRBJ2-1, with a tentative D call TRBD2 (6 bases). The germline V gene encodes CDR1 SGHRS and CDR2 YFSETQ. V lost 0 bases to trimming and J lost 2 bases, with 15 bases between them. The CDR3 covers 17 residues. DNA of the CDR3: TGCGCCAGCAGCTTGGGGGTACGGGGGAACACCTACAATGAGCAGTTCTTC. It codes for CASSLGVRGNTYNEQFF.

The CDR3 DNA reads as TGTGCCAGCAGCGGGGAAGATGGTCGAAATGAGCAGTTCTTC. Translation gives CASSGEDGRNEQFF. The chain links TRBV6-5 to TRBJ2-1; D is possibly TRBD2 (5 bases). The CDR3 loop spans 14 amino acids. V lost 6 bases and J lost 7, with 16 bases in between. CDR1 is MNHEY, CDR2 SVGAGI, per germline.

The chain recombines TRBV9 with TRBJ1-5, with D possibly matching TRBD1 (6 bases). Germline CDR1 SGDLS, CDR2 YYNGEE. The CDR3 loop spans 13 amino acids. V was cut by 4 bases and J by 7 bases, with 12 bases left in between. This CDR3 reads CASSRGAGQPQHF. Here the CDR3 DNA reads TGTGCCAGCAGCCGGGGGGCGGGGCAGCCCCAGCATTTT.

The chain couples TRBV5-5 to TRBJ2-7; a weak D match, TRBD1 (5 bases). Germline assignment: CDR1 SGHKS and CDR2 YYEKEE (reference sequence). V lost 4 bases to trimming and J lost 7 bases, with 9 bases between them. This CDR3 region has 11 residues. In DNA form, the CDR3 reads TGTGCCAGCAGCCAAGGGGTTGAGCAGTACGTC. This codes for CASSQGVEQYV.

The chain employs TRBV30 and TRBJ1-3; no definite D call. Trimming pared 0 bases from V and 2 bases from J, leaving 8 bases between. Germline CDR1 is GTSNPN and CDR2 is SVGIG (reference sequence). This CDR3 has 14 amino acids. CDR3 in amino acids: CAWSVEIPGNTIYF. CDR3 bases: TGTGCCTGGAGTGTAGAGATCCCTGGAAACACCATATATTTT.